Listed here are 18 T cell receptor beta chains from one sample, sequenced in a study of blood T cells in healthy people across ages. A sample-barcoded 5' primer and a J-beta primer mix were used in a second PCR of roughly 6 to 12 cycles. TCRdb recomputed calls from the 5' RACE reads with MiXCR, one row per CDR3 protein. This sample has about 840,000 distinct CDR3 sequences, with 25% to 30% found just once. The data were also submitted as part of a second study, on T cells of mothers and their children.

Input material: blood. All receptors derive from a woman in her forties in good health.

The gene calls are TRBV6-6 and TRBJ2-5; 7 positions match TRBD1. V gave up 0 bases and J gave up 4 bases; unmatched junction bases: 8. From germline, CDR1 is MNHNY and CDR2 SVGAGI (reference sequence). The CDR3 totals 16 residues. CDR3 in DNA: TGTGCCAGCAGTTACTCGATGAACAGGGGCGCAGAGACCCAGTACTTC. Protein: CASSYSMNRGAETQYF.

This clonotype occurred a few times. The chain has TRBV20-1 and TRBJ2-1; D is ambiguous. The V and J ends lost 5 bases and 6 bases respectively, with 17 bases between them. Germline lookup yields CDR1 DFQATT and CDR2 SNEGSKA (reference sequence). The length of the CDR3 is 14 residues. The chain's CDR3 is CSAPRPPWGNEQFF. The CDR3 DNA reads TGCAGTGCTCCGAGACCCCCCTGGGGCAATGAGCAGTTCTTC.

Comments on this clonotype: A much larger clone lies one base from this, so it may be a read error. It is unclear where the CDR3 begins or ends on the DNA, so no DNA is shown, and the CDR3 is as TCRdb lists it. V usage is TRBV28 and J usage is TRBJ2-7; TRBD1, the D gene given by the table, was not confirmed from the DNA. With termini counted, the CDR3 has 14 amino acids. CDR1 is MDHEN and CDR2 is SYDVKM in the germline V gene. CDR3 sequence reads: CTSSSSDRVYEQYF.

This clonotype was detected many times. The chain recombines TRBV4-3 with TRBJ1-2; D not certain. Germline-derived CDR1 and CDR2 are LGHNA and YSLEER. The CDR3 loop spans 16 amino acids. V was pared by 1 base and J by 4 bases, with 16 bases between. CDR3 sequence: CASSQGSGRQPYGYTF. CDR3 in DNA: TGCGCCAGCAGCCAAGGTTCTGGGCGTCAGCCCTATGGCTACACCTTC.

This clonotype was recorded at least ten times. The chain uses TRBV20-1 and TRBJ1-2; 7 bases agree with TRBD1. V was pared by 2 bases and J by 7 bases, with 22 bases of the junction left unmatched. The CDR3 loop spans 18 amino acids. Germline V gene lookup returns CDR1 DFQATT and CDR2 SNEGSKA (reference sequence). The CDR3 protein is CSARHLEQGQALSSGYTF. In DNA form, the CDR3 reads TGCAGTGCTAGACATCTTGAACAGGGGCAGGCCCTGTCTTCTGGCTACACCTTC.

V gene TRBV28 combines with J gene TRBJ2-7; 7 bases are a match to TRBD1. The CDR3 has 16 amino acids. Germline-derived CDR1 and CDR2 are MDHEN and SYDVKM. The V and J ends lost 4 bases and 1 base, in that order; junction bases with no gene match: 10. The CDR3 region is CASSSTGDGGSYEQYF. In nucleotides, the CDR3 is TGTGCCAGCAGTTCCACAGGGGACGGTGGGTCCTACGAGCAGTACTTC.

In the case of this clonotype: A much larger clone differs from this one at a single base, so this may be a read error. CDR3 in DNA: TGTGCCGGCAGCCAAGAACAGGGACGTAAAAACATTCAGTACTTC. This translates into CAGSQEQGRKNIQYF. J is TRBJ2-7 and V is TRBV14, with D possibly TRBD1 on 6 matching bases. The J call could be wrong; TRBJ2-4 is a better fit for the DNA end. This CDR3 contains 15 residues. The germline CDR1 and CDR2 sequences are SGHDN and FVKESK.

The genes are TRBV19 and TRBJ2-5; D is ambiguous. Trimming took off 0 bases at V and 5 bases at J, with 10 bases between the two ends. Germline lookup yields CDR1 LNHDA and CDR2 SQIVND (reference sequence). The CDR3 is 14 amino acids. CDR3 sequence (DNA): TGTGCCAGTAGTATAGATCTTTTGCGGGAGACCCAGTACTTC. Its translation: CASSIDLLRETQYF.

This clonotype came up many times. A read error may account for a junction end that differs from germline. The chain has TRBV3-1 and TRBJ2-3; D is undetermined. This CDR3 region has 12 residues. Germline CDR1 LGHDT, CDR2 YNNKEL (reference sequence). The DNA of the CDR3 is TGTGCCAGCAGCCCCGACACAGTTACGCAGTATTTT. Translating it yields CASSPDTVTQYF.

The rearrangement links TRBV28 to TRBJ1-4, with D perhaps TRBD1 (5 bases). Germline V gene sequence: CDR1 MDHEN, CDR2 SYDVKM. Deletions cut 7 bases from V and 8 bases from J, with 20 bases between. CDR3 length equals 15 residues. In DNA, the CDR3 is TGTGCCAGCAAACGGACGGGACCCGCAGGGGAAAAACTGTTTTTT. As protein: CASKRTGPAGEKLFF.

There are a few counts of this clonotype. The V and J genes are TRBV10-3 and TRBJ2-3; D remains ambiguous. CDR1 is ENHRY and CDR2 is SYGVKD in the germline V gene. The CDR3 is 11 amino acids. The ends were cut back, 6 bases at V and 2 bases at J, with 3 bases in the middle. Here the CDR3 reads CAIRSTDTQYF. The CDR3 DNA reads TGTGCCATCAGATCCACAGATACGCAGTATTTT.

About this clonotype: One end of the junction varies from germline; a read error may be responsible. The chain has TRBV5-1 and TRBJ2-1; possible D gene TRBD1, 6 bases. The germline V gene encodes CDR1 SGHRS and CDR2 YFSETQ. The CDR3 runs 15 residues. CDR3 sequence (DNA): TGCGCCAACAGCTTGGGGGCCAGGCAGGGAAGCGAGCAGTTCTTC. Its translation is CANSLGARQGSEQFF.

The rearrangement links TRBV5-8 to TRBJ2-1; 15 bases are a match to TRBD2. From germline, CDR1 is SGHTS and CDR2 YDEGEE. Losses at the gene ends were 4 bases for V and 14 bases for J; bases not matched to a gene: 7. The CDR3 spans 14 residues. The CDR3 region is CASSQGLAGGIEFF. The CDR3 DNA reads TGTGCCAGCAGCCAAGGACTAGCGGGGGGGATTGAGTTCTTC. The whole variable domain, remainder taken from reference TRBV5-8 and TRBJ2-1, is EAGVTQSPTHLIKTRGQQATLRCSPISGHTSVYWYQQALGLGLQFLLWYDEGEERNRGNFPPRFSGRQFPNYSSELNVNALELEDSALYLCASSQGLAGGIEFFGPGTRLTVL.

This clonotype was observed a few times. This chain uses TRBV7-2 with TRBJ2-5, with 11 positions matching TRBD1. The CDR3 is 15 residues long. Germline assignment: CDR1 SGHTA and CDR2 FQGNSA. The trim removed 5 bases at V and 5 bases at J, leaving 7 bases unmatched. CDR3 in DNA: TGTGCCAGCAGCACGGACAGGGGGCGTTCGGAGACCCAGTACTTC. The encoded protein is CASSTDRGRSETQYF.

In this sample, this clonotype turned up many times. The chain joins TRBV7-9 to TRBJ1-2; no firm D call. V was clipped by 6 bases and J by 0 bases, with 8 bases between them. Germline CDR1 is SEHNR and CDR2 is FQNEAQ (reference sequence). This CDR3 spans 13 amino acids. The CDR3 DNA is TGTGCCAGCAGAGGACTTTCTAACTATGGCTACACCTTC. This gives the protein CASRGLSNYGYTF.

This rearrangement joins TRBV20-1 to TRBJ1-5, with 7 bases aligning to TRBD1. The V gene end was trimmed by 0 bases and the J gene end by 3 bases; junction bases not matched to a gene: 5. The CDR3 spans 15 residues. Looked up from germline, CDR1 is DFQATT and CDR2 is SNEGSKA (reference sequence). CDR3: CSARETGDLNQPQHF. The CDR3 DNA reads TGCAGTGCTAGAGAAACAGGGGACCTCAATCAGCCCCAGCATTTT.

Notes on this clonotype: Its ends do not fully match the called genes, so a read error is possible. The chain recombines TRBV27 with TRBJ1-2; D gene uncertain. The CDR3 is made up of 14 amino acids. Germline V gene lookup returns CDR1 MNHEY and CDR2 SMNVEV (reference sequence). The CDR3 here is CAISFSVANYGYTF. The CDR3 DNA sequence: TGTGCCATCAGTTTTTCAGTAGCTAACTATGGCTACACCTTC.

This sequence joins TRBV28 and TRBJ2-1, with 12 bases identical to TRBD1. Trimming cost V 8 bases and J 7 bases; bases outside gene matches: 12. This CDR3 is built from 16 residues. Germline V gene lookup returns CDR1 MDHEN and CDR2 SYDVKM. The CDR3, as DNA: TGTGCCAGCTGTGACCGCGGGACAGGGGGCATGAATGAGCAGTTCTTC. Its translation: CASCDRGTGGMNEQFF.